Presented here are 28 T cell receptor beta chains from one specimen sequenced in a study of radiation and T cells in renal cell carcinoma. Time point given: baseline pretreatment blood. As for treatment: 15 Gy SBRT to primary tumor, nephrectomy 4 weeks later. Using immunoSEQ multiplex PCR, the repertoire was profiled, and TCRdb retains in-frame clones only, with some absent. The sample consists of some 150,000 clones, 83% of them appearing once. Sequenced here: blood, sampled from a patient whose treatment included radiotherapy and nephrectomy. These receptors originate from a woman aged 50 to 60 with renal cell carcinoma.

The gene calls are TRBV5-8 and TRBJ2-3; possibly TRBD2 for D (6 bases). V was trimmed by 2 bases and J by 4 bases, leaving 14 bases between them. The germline V gene has CDR1 SGHTS and CDR2 YDEGEE. The CDR3 totals 15 residues. CDR3 in amino acids: CASSFLASRSDTQYF. CDR3 nucleotides: TGTGCCAGCAGCTTCCTAGCGAGCCGCTCAGATACGCAGTATTTT.

This clone was found a few times. CDR3 region: CASRRTGNPNYGYTF. Written as DNA, the CDR3 is TGTGCCAGCAGAAGGACAGGGAACCCAAACTATGGCTACACCTTC. The chain couples TRBV5-4 to TRBJ1-2; 8 positions agree with TRBD1. CDR1 SGHNT and CDR2 YYREEE come from the germline V gene (reference sequence). V was pared by 5 bases and J by 2 bases, with 8 bases of the junction left unmatched. The CDR3 covers 15 residues.

The V gene is TRBV9, the J gene TRBJ2-3; TRBD2 matches at 8 bases. Germline CDR1 and CDR2: SGDLS and YYNGEE. With V trimmed by 4 bases and J by 0 bases, 4 bases remained unmatched. CDR3 length: 15 residues. The CDR3 sequence: CASSFLAGSTDTQYF. CDR3 in DNA: TGTGCCAGCAGCTTTTTAGCGGGGAGCACAGATACGCAGTATTTT.

This chain uses TRBV4-1 with TRBJ2-1, with TRBD2 as a possible D gene (6 bases). Germline values: CDR1 MGHRA, CDR2 YSYEKL. V was cut by 4 bases and J by 12 bases, with 13 bases left in between. The CDR3 length is 12 residues. This chain's CDR3 is CASSLEAGRQFF. CDR3 coding DNA: TGCGCCAGCAGCCTGGAGGCGGGAAGGCAGTTCTTC.

This chain links TRBV15 with TRBJ2-5, with TRBD2 matching over 7 bases. V dropped 5 bases and J dropped 4; count of bases not matched to a gene: 7. The CDR3 consists of 14 residues. In germline, CDR1 is LNHNV, CDR2 YYDKDF (reference sequence). CDR3 region: CATSLVGGGETQYF. The CDR3 DNA reads as TGTGCCACCAGCCTGGTCGGCGGGGGAGAGACCCAGTACTTC. Combining the CDR3 with reference TRBV15 and TRBJ2-5 gives the whole variable domain DAMVIQNPRYQVTQFGKPVTLSCSQTLNHNVMYWYQQKSSQAPKLLFHYYDKDFNNEADTPDNFQSRRPNTSFCFLDIRSPGLGDTAMYLCATSLVGGGETQYFGPGTRLLVL.

This clone turned up a few times. The rearrangement uses TRBV10-1 and TRBJ1-1; a weak D match, TRBD1 (5 bases). Trimming removed 7 bases at V and 7 bases at J, with 10 bases between. Germline assignment: CDR1 WNHNN and CDR2 SYGVQD (reference sequence). This CDR3 has 11 amino acids. In nucleotides, the CDR3 is TGCGCCAGCAACCAGGGAAGTGAAGCTTTCTTT. Translating it yields CASNQGSEAFF.

The chain combines TRBV7-9 with TRBJ2-1; possible D gene TRBD2, 5 bases. This CDR3 spans 14 amino acids. Trimming took off 5 bases at V and 7 bases at J, with 15 bases between the two ends. Germline-derived CDR1 and CDR2 are SEHNR and FQNEAQ (reference sequence). CDR3 residues: CASSLSVRANEQFF. The CDR3 DNA is TGTGCCAGCAGCCTAAGCGTGCGGGCTAATGAGCAGTTCTTC.

The chain has TRBV5-6 and TRBJ2-7; weak D call: TRBD1 (6 bases). V gave up 2 bases and J gave up 5 bases, with 14 bases separating them. The CDR3 totals 14 residues. The germline CDR1 and CDR2 sequences are SGHDT and YYEEEE. The CDR3 DNA sequence: TGTGCCAGCAGCTTTGGGGGCGGAATCGACGAGCAGTACTTC. Protein: CASSFGGGIDEQYF.

This chain uses TRBV4-1 with TRBJ1-1; unclear D gene. Germline V CDR1 and CDR2: MGHRA, YSYEKL. Between the trimmed V and J ends, which lost 4 bases and 2 bases, there was a span of 8 bases. This CDR3 is 13 amino acids long. The CDR3 sequence is CASSLLRNTEAFF. The CDR3, as DNA: TGCGCCAGCAGCCTTTTGCGCAACACTGAAGCTTTCTTT.

This chain connects TRBV7-9 to TRBJ1-5; a weak D match, TRBD1 (6 bases). Trimming took 4 bases from V and 7 from J, leaving 14 bases between them. The CDR3 totals 14 residues. The germline V gene encodes CDR1 SEHNR and CDR2 FQNEAQ (reference sequence). The CDR3 loop reads CASSSGPGDQPQHF. The CDR3 nucleotides are TGTGCCAGCAGCTCCGGACCAGGGGACCAGCCCCAGCATTTT.

The rearrangement links TRBV15 to TRBJ2-7, with D perhaps given as TRBD1 or TRBD2 (5 bases each). Trimming shortened V by 3 bases and J by 2 bases, and 8 bases separated the two germline ends. There are 13 residues in the CDR3. Germline loops: CDR1 LNHNV, CDR2 YYDKDF (reference sequence). This CDR3 reads CATSRGDTYEQYF. The CDR3 DNA follows: TGTGCCACCAGCAGGGGGGATACCTACGAGCAGTACTTC.

This chain joins TRBV5-1 and TRBJ2-5; D possibly uses TRBD1 or TRBD2 (5 bases each). Trimming removed 1 base from V and 5 bases from J, with 12 bases in between. This CDR3 is built from 14 residues. Germline values: CDR1 SGHRS, CDR2 YFSETQ. The CDR3: CASSLLTEGETQYF. The CDR3 coding sequence is TGCGCCAGCAGCTTGCTGACAGAGGGCGAGACCCAGTACTTC. The complete variable domain, with remaining parts taken from reference TRBV5-1 and TRBJ2-5, reads KAGVTQTPRYLIKTRGQQVTLSCSPISGHRSVSWYQQTPGQGLQFLFEYFSETQRNKGNFPGRFSGRQFSNSRSEMNVSTLELGDSALYLCASSLLTEGETQYFGPGTRLLVL.

This chain connects TRBV7-9 to TRBJ2-7; 14 bases are shared with TRBD2. Trimming at V came to 5 bases and at J to 0 bases, leaving 6 bases not matched to a gene. Germline V gives CDR1 SEHNR, CDR2 FQNEAQ (reference sequence). CDR3 length: 17 residues. The CDR3 loop reads CASSEGLAGESSYEQYF. CDR3 DNA: TGTGCCAGCAGCGAGGGACTAGCGGGAGAGAGCTCCTACGAGCAGTACTTC.

This clone was recorded once. The rearrangement joins TRBV29-1 to TRBJ2-1, with D unresolved. The CDR3 covers 17 residues. V lost 1 base, J lost 6 bases, and 22 bases lay in between. Germline-derived CDR1 and CDR2 are SQVTM and ANQGSEA. This CDR3 is CSVEGSVRLLVGNEQFF. For the CDR3, the DNA is TGCAGCGTTGAAGGCTCGGTACGACTCCTTGTTGGCAATGAGCAGTTCTTC.

The V and J genes are TRBV2 and TRBJ1-1; D is unresolved. With 4 bases removed from V and 1 base from J, the gap between germline ends came to 4 bases. The length of the CDR3 is 12 residues. The V gene's germline CDR1 is SNHLY and CDR2 FYNNEI. The chain's CDR3 is CASSVGNTEAFF. The CDR3 region has the DNA TGTGCCAGCAGTGTTGGGAACACTGAAGCTTTCTTT. The full variable domain, rest sourced from reference TRBV2 and TRBJ1-1, is EPEVTQTPSHQVTQMGQEVILRCVPISNHLYFYWYRQILGQKVEFLVSFYNNEISEKSEIFDDQFSVERPDGSNFTLKIRSTKLEDSAMYFCASSVGNTEAFFGQGTRLTVV.

The chain is built from TRBV6-6 and TRBJ1-2; D is unclear. CDR3 size: 14 residues. V lost 2 bases and J 0 bases, leaving 7 bases between the germline ends. Germline V gene data show CDR1 as MNHNY and CDR2 as SVGAGI (reference sequence). CDR3 protein: CASSYTATNYGYTF. CDR3 nucleotides: TGTGCCAGCAGTTACACGGCGACTAACTATGGCTACACCTTC.

V gene TRBV18 combines with J gene TRBJ1-1; no reliable D call. The germline gives CDR1 KGHSH, CDR2 LQKENI. V was clipped by 4 bases and J by 0 bases, with 15 bases between them. CDR3 length equals 16 residues. CDR3: CASSLFHWQMNTEAFF. The CDR3 DNA reads TGTGCCAGCTCACTCTTTCATTGGCAGATGAACACTGAAGCTTTCTTT.

CDR3 in amino acids: CATRPKTGDNYGYTF. CDR3 DNA sequence: TGTGCCACCCGCCCTAAGACGGGGGACAACTATGGCTACACCTTC. The V call is TRBV7-2, the J call TRBJ1-2, with D possibly TRBD1 on 5 matching bases. CDR3 length: 15 residues. Germline V gene sequence: CDR1 SGHTA, CDR2 FQGNSA. V lost 10 bases and J 2 bases, leaving 20 bases between the germline ends.

Details on this clone: The sample holds other DNA sequences that translate to the same CDR3. V usage is TRBV2 and J usage is TRBJ1-1, with D tentatively TRBD1 (5 bases). The V and J ends lost 5 bases and 1 base respectively, with 8 bases between them. CDR3 size: 13 residues. Germline-derived CDR1 and CDR2 are SNHLY and FYNNEI. The CDR3 DNA sequence: TGTGCCAGCAGTCAGGGAGAGAACACTGAAGCTTTCTTT. It translates to CASSQGENTEAFF. Supplemented by reference TRBV2 and TRBJ1-1, the full variable domain reads EPEVTQTPSHQVTQMGQEVILRCVPISNHLYFYWYRQILGQKVEFLVSFYNNEISEKSEIFDDQFSVERPDGSNFTLKIRSTKLEDSAMYFCASSQGENTEAFFGQGTRLTVV.

CDR3 bases: TGTGCCAGCAGCCCCGAGGGGAACACTGAAGCTTTCTTT. Amino acids: CASSPEGNTEAFF. J is TRBJ1-1 and V is TRBV9; D gene ambiguous. This CDR3 has 13 residues. The germline V gene has CDR1 SGDLS and CDR2 YYNGEE. V lost 4 bases and J 1 base, leaving 8 bases between the germline ends.

J is TRBJ2-7 and V is TRBV27, with a tentative D call TRBD2 (5 bases). This CDR3 is 13 amino acids long. V was clipped by 7 bases and J by 5 bases, with 15 bases between them. Per the germline V gene, CDR1 is MNHEY and CDR2 is SMNVEV (reference sequence). The CDR3 spells CASKRTGIDEQYF. As DNA, the CDR3 is TGTGCCAGCAAACGGACGGGGATTGACGAGCAGTACTTC.

This clone has just a few counts. Other nucleotide sequences in the sample specify the same CDR3. The gene calls are TRBV7-9 and TRBJ1-5; 7 bases align to TRBD1. CDR1 is SEHNR, CDR2 FQNEAQ, per germline (reference sequence). The J segment lost 4 bases and the V segment lost 5 bases, leaving 5 bases of the junction unmatched. This CDR3 has 14 amino acids. CDR3 region: CASSRTGLNQPQHF. The CDR3 DNA reads as TGTGCCAGCAGCCGGACAGGCCTAAATCAGCCCCAGCATTTT.

The DNA of the CDR3 is TGCGCCAGCAGCCCGGGGACAGCCTCTGGAAACACCATATATTTT. Residues: CASSPGTASGNTIYF. The J gene is TRBJ1-3, the V gene TRBV5-1; 7 bases align to TRBD1. With V trimmed by 4 bases and J by 0 bases, 4 bases remained unmatched. The CDR3 has 15 amino acids. The germline CDR1 and CDR2 sequences are SGHRS and YFSETQ.

This clone has a single count. The chain couples TRBV7-2 to TRBJ2-7; maybe TRBD1 (6 bases). CDR1 is SGHTA and CDR2 is FQGNSA in the germline V gene. V lost 1 base, J lost 3 bases, and 13 bases lay in between. This CDR3 comprises 15 residues. Written as DNA, the CDR3 is TGTGCCAGCAGCTTAGGGGGCCAGGGGATCTACGAGCAGTACTTC. Residues: CASSLGGQGIYEQYF.

This clone was recorded once. The chain uses TRBV6-1 and TRBJ2-1, with 7 bases that match TRBD2. The CDR3 is made up of 13 amino acids. J was trimmed by 7 bases and V by 6 bases; bases with no gene match: 6. The germline gives CDR1 MNHNS, CDR2 SASEGT. The CDR3 loop is CASSPGRENEQFF. The CDR3 coding sequence is TGTGCCAGCAGCCCGGGGAGGGAAAATGAGCAGTTCTTC.

The genes are TRBV6-1 and TRBJ2-3; possible D gene TRBD1, 6 bases. Germline V CDR1 and CDR2: MNHNS, SASEGT. V lost 11 bases and J lost 4, with 19 bases in between. The length of the CDR3 is 14 residues. DNA for the CDR3: TGTGCCTCCGCCACAGGGCGGATCGCAGATACGCAGTATTTT. As protein: CASATGRIADTQYF.

The chain has TRBV9 and TRBJ2-7; D is perhaps TRBD1 or TRBD2 (6 bases each). The germline V gene has CDR1 SGDLS and CDR2 YYNGEE. The V end lost 0 bases, the J end lost 1 base, and 11 bases lay between the germline ends. The CDR3 spans 15 residues. The CDR3: CASSVEQGGSYEQYF. CDR3 DNA sequence: TGTGCCAGCAGCGTAGAACAGGGAGGATCCTACGAGCAGTACTTC.

The chain couples TRBV6-1 to TRBJ2-2; D ambiguous. The CDR3 runs to 14 residues. V shed 10 bases and J shed 2 bases, with 14 bases lying between them. The germline gives CDR1 MNHNS, CDR2 SASEGT. DNA for the CDR3: TGTGCCACTACCCAGGATCAAAACACCGGGGAGCTGTTTTTT. Residues: CATTQDQNTGELFF.